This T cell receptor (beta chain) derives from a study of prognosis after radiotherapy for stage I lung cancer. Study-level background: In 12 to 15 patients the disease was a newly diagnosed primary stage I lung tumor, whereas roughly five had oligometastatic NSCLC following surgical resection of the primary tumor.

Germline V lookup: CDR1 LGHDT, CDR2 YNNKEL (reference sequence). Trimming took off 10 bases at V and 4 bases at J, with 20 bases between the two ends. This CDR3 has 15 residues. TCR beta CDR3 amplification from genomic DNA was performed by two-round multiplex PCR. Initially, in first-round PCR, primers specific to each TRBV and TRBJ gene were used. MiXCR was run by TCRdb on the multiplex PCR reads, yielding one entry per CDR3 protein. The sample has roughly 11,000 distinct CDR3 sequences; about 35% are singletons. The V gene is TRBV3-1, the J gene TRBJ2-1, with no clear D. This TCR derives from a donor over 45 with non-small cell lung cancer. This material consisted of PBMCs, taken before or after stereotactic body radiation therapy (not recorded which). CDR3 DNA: TGTGCCATCATCCCTCGGGCAGAACCTTACAATGAGCAGTTCTTC. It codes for CAIIPRAEPYNEQFF.